These 27 T cell receptor beta chains came from one sample sequenced in a study of regulatory T cells in long-lasting Graves disease. Time point noted: newly diagnosed GD, antithyroid drugs for less than 3 months. From PBMCs, RNA was extracted and then used to make the TCR library. Investigators prepared the TCR beta libraries by applying iRepertoire HTBI primers and Arm-PCR of CDR3 regions. MiXCR, run by TCRdb on the multiplex PCR reads, gives a single entry per CDR3 protein. Of approximately 300,000 distinct CDR3 sequences in the sample, roughly 18% are singletons; the top ten hold less than 45%. The sequencing here drew on peripheral blood mononuclear cells (PBMCs), taken at new diagnosis, from a patient treated with antithyroid drugs. All receptors come from a female donor with Graves disease.

In regard to this clonotype: This likely traces to a read error, being one base from a far larger clone. CDR3 sequence reads: CASSAWGAGDGVEQYF. The CDR3 nucleotides read TGTGCCAGCAGTGCCTGGGGTGCGGGAGACGGGGTCGAGCAGTACTTC. The chain is built from TRBV11-2 and TRBJ2-7; 7 bases align to TRBD2. Germline V gene lookup returns CDR1 SGHAT and CDR2 FQNNGV. The length of the CDR3 is 16 residues. Trimming removed 6 bases from V and 6 bases from J; junction bases left unmatched: 17.

Details on this clonotype: An end of the junction differs from the germline gene, which may be a read error. V and J are TRBV18 and TRBJ2-7, with 12 nucleotides matching TRBD2. Germline CDR1 is KGHSH and CDR2 is LQKENI. This CDR3 has 16 amino acids. The CDR3 nucleotides are TGTGCCAGCTCACCACCCGGACTAGCGGGAACCTACGAGCGGTACTTC. Its protein product is CASSPPGLAGTYERYF.

The gene calls are TRBV2 and TRBJ2-5; TRBD2 agrees at 8 bases. The germline gives CDR1 SNHLY, CDR2 FYNNEI. The CDR3 spans 15 residues. V shed 6 bases, J shed 7 bases, and the junction held 13 bases outside the gene matches. The CDR3 region has the DNA TGTGCCAGCAGCCCCTCCGGGACTAGGCCAGGGACCCAGTACTTC. Protein: CASSPSGTRPGTQYF.

The chain couples TRBV29-1 to TRBJ2-7; 9 bases are shared with TRBD2. This CDR3 is 16 amino acids long. The V gene's germline CDR1 is SQVTM and CDR2 ANQGSEA. Trimming removed 1 base from V and 7 bases from J; junction bases left unmatched: 14. The CDR3 bases are TGCAGCGTTGAAGTGGCCATTTTAGCGGGAGTGGGGGAGCAGTACTTC. It specifies CSVEVAILAGVGEQYF.

Ten or more counts support this clonotype. In nucleotides, the CDR3 is TGCGCCAGCTACGACAGCCTCTATGGCTACACCTTC. Amino acids: CASYDSLYGYTF. The rearrangement uses TRBV10-2 and TRBJ1-2; D might be TRBD1 (5 bases). Looked up from germline, CDR1 is WSHSY and CDR2 is SAAADI. Between the trimmed V and J ends, which lost 8 bases and 4 bases, there was a span of 11 bases. CDR3 size: 12 residues.

The table lists this clonotype with a few counts. V is TRBV7-3 and J is TRBJ1-5; D unresolved. The germline CDR1 and CDR2 sequences are SGHTA and FQGTGA. V was trimmed by 3 bases and J by 5 bases, leaving 8 bases between them. This CDR3 is built from 13 residues. The CDR3 DNA sequence: TGTGCCAGCAGCTTGACGGCGGATCAGCCCCAGCATTTT. Protein sequence: CASSLTADQPQHF.

This clonotype occurred many times. This chain uses TRBV15 with TRBJ2-5; D unclear. The CDR3 is 12 residues long. The V end was cut by 6 bases, the J end by 2 bases, with 7 bases between. Per the germline V gene, CDR1 is LNHNV and CDR2 is YYDKDF (reference sequence). CDR3 amino acids: CATRRKQETQYF. The CDR3 DNA reads TGTGCCACCAGGCGAAAACAAGAGACCCAGTACTTC.

This clonotype was counted between two and nine times. V gene TRBV12-3 or TRBV12-4 combines with J gene TRBJ2-1, with 16 bases matching TRBD2. CDR3 length: 21 amino acids. Trimming at V came to 4 bases and at J to 0 bases, leaving 12 bases not matched to a gene. CDR3 nucleotide sequence: TGTGCCAGCAGTTCAACCCCGGGACTAGCGGGAGGGGAGAGCTCCTACAATGAGCAGTTCTTC. Its protein is CASSSTPGLAGGESSYNEQFF.

The J gene is TRBJ1-2, the V gene TRBV30, with D unclear. CDR1 GTSNPN and CDR2 SVGIG come from the germline V gene (reference sequence). The V end lost 0 bases, the J end lost 8 bases, and 10 bases lay between the germline ends. The CDR3 loop spans 12 amino acids. The CDR3 protein is CAWSVGSAGYTF. CDR3 nucleotides: TGTGCCTGGAGTGTAGGGTCCGCGGGCTACACCTTC.

This clonotype was detected a few times. This chain joins TRBV6-1 and TRBJ2-3; 7 bases agree with TRBD1. TRBJ2-7 matches the DNA end more closely, so the J call is doubtful. The CDR3 runs 11 residues. Germline V lookup: CDR1 MNHNS, CDR2 SASEGT. This CDR3 is CATQQGYEQYF. In DNA form, the CDR3 reads TGTGCCACTCAACAGGGGTACGAGCAGTACTTC.

V and J are TRBV25-1 and TRBJ2-7, with TRBD1 identical over 9 bases. The germline gives CDR1 MGHDK, CDR2 SYGVNS. V trimming: 7 bases; J trimming: 5 bases; junction bases outside the gene matches: 12. The CDR3 is 15 amino acids. CDR3: CASILRDRDLDEQYF. The CDR3 DNA is TGTGCCAGCATACTCCGGGACAGGGACTTAGACGAGCAGTACTTC.

This clonotype was observed a few times. This chain joins TRBV19 and TRBJ1-2; D unresolved. This CDR3 has 14 amino acids. The V and J ends lost 11 bases and 1 base respectively, with 17 bases between them. Germline loops: CDR1 LNHDA, CDR2 SQIVND (reference sequence). The CDR3 reads CACIRSDRNYGYTF. The CDR3 DNA reads as TGTGCCTGTATTCGGTCGGATCGTAACTATGGCTACACCTTC.

Many counts were recorded for this clonotype. V is TRBV6-2 or TRBV6-3 and J is TRBJ1-1; no reliable D call. V was cut by 2 bases and J by 2 bases, with 6 bases left in between. This CDR3 has 13 amino acids. CDR1 is MNHEY, CDR2 SVGEGT, per germline. The CDR3, as DNA: TGTGCCAGCAGTTACCCGAGTAACACTGAAGCTTTCTTT. Protein: CASSYPSNTEAFF.

This clonotype showed up many times. This chain connects TRBV30 to TRBJ1-2; 7 bases line up with TRBD1. Per the germline V gene, CDR1 is GTSNPN and CDR2 is SVGIG (reference sequence). Unmatched junction bases numbered 8, after V lost 5 bases and J lost 5 bases. The CDR3 spans 13 residues. DNA for the CDR3: TGTGCCTGGGACAACCGGGACAGTTATGGCTACACCTTC. It yields the protein CAWDNRDSYGYTF.

This clonotype was detected many times. The genes are TRBV5-1 and TRBJ2-1, with a possible D match to TRBD2 (6 bases). The CDR3 extends over 15 amino acids. Germline V CDR1 and CDR2: SGHRS, YFSETQ. Trimming pared 9 bases from V and 3 bases from J, leaving 19 bases between. CDR3 sequence: CATRLGRTDYNEQFF. CDR3 DNA sequence: TGCGCCACCAGGCTCGGGAGAACAGACTACAATGAGCAGTTCTTC.

This clonotype was detected ten times or more. The chain carries TRBV9 and TRBJ1-2; unclear D gene. The V end lost 4 bases, the J end lost 4 bases, and 14 bases lay between the germline ends. The germline CDR1 and CDR2 sequences are SGDLS and YYNGEE. This CDR3 is built from 14 residues. DNA for the CDR3: TGTGCCAGCAGCACCCCGGGAATCCGCTATGGCTACACCTTC. The encoded protein is CASSTPGIRYGYTF.

This clonotype was seen repeatedly, ten times or more. The chain carries TRBV6-1 and TRBJ2-5; TRBD2 matches 8 bases. Germline assignment: CDR1 MNHNS and CDR2 SASEGT. This CDR3 contains 14 residues. With 6 bases clipped from V and 7 bases from J, the junction kept 10 bases outside the gene matches. In DNA form, the CDR3 reads TGTGCCAGCAGAGGGGGGGGTAGCGGGGTGACCCAGTACTTC. Protein product: CASRGGGSGVTQYF.

This clonotype showed up many times. The rearrangement joins TRBV20-1 to TRBJ2-3, with D possibly TRBD2 on 6 matching bases. Between the trimmed V and J ends, which lost 1 base and 4 bases, there was a span of 12 bases. CDR1 and CDR2 from the germline V gene are DFQATT and SNEGSKA (reference sequence). The CDR3 extends over 14 amino acids. In nucleotides, the CDR3 is TGCAGTGCTAGAGCCCCGGGACTGGCAGATACGCAGTATTTT. It is translated as CSARAPGLADTQYF.

At least ten counts were recorded for this clonotype. This chain uses TRBV11-2 with TRBJ2-5; D is possibly TRBD1 (6 bases). Per germline, CDR1 SGHAT and CDR2 FQNNGV. The CDR3 sequence is 16 residues long. Trimming removed 1 base at V and 1 base at J, with 13 bases between. The CDR3 DNA is TGTGCCAGCAGCTTAGGGAAGGGGGTATCCCAAGAGACCCAGTACTTC. Amino acid sequence: CASSLGKGVSQETQYF. Supplemented by reference TRBV11-2 and TRBJ2-5, the full variable domain reads EAGVAQSPRYKIIEKRQSVAFWCNPISGHATLYWYQQILGQGPKLLIQFQNNGVVDDSQLPKDRFSAERLKGVDSTLKIQPAKLEDSAVYLCASSLGKGVSQETQYFGPGTRLLVL.

The chain couples TRBV15 to TRBJ1-1; D remains ambiguous. Germline CDR1 is LNHNV and CDR2 is YYDKDF (reference sequence). Trimming shortened V by 0 bases and J by 0 bases, and 8 bases separated the two germline ends. This CDR3 comprises 15 residues. CDR3 in amino acids: CATSRDPVMNTEAFF. The CDR3 DNA reads TGTGCCACCAGCAGAGACCCAGTCATGAACACTGAAGCTTTCTTT.

This clonotype showed up just a few times. The chain recombines TRBV9 with TRBJ2-5; 8 bases fit TRBD2. Germline V gene sequence: CDR1 SGDLS, CDR2 YYNGEE. V lost 4 bases to trimming and J lost 4 bases; unmatched junction nucleotides: 6. The CDR3 spans 14 residues. CDR3: CASSPGTRVETQYF. CDR3 nucleotide sequence: TGTGCCAGCAGCCCGGGGACTAGGGTAGAGACCCAGTACTTC.

This chain joins TRBV6-2 or TRBV6-3 and TRBJ1-1; D uncertain. The germline CDR1 and CDR2 sequences are MNHEY and SVGEGT. The CDR3 extends over 13 amino acids. The V gene lost 7 bases and the J gene lost 1 base, with 10 bases spanning the gap. Here the CDR3 reads CASTSDRNTEAFF. DNA of the CDR3: TGTGCCAGCACCTCCGACCGGAACACTGAAGCTTTCTTT.

Comments on this clonotype: This may be a read error, as it is one base from a much larger clone. The chain links TRBV11-3 to TRBJ2-3; the match to TRBD1 covers 7 bases. CDR1 and CDR2 (germline): SGHNT, YENEEA. There are 15 residues in the CDR3. Unmatched junction bases numbered 10, after V lost 4 bases and J lost 6 bases. The CDR3 sequence: CASSSTGSIADTQYF. In nucleotides, the CDR3 is TGTGCCAGCAGCTCGACAGGGAGTATAGCGGATACGCAGTATTTT.

This clonotype was detected many times. The chain has TRBV5-5 and TRBJ2-5, with 11 bases that match TRBD1. Germline CDR1 and CDR2: SGHKS and YYEKEE (reference sequence). The CDR3 contains 15 residues. V trimming: 4 bases; J trimming: 5 bases; junction bases outside the gene matches: 7. CDR3 sequence (DNA): TGTGCCAGCAGCCCCGGGGACAGGGGGTTGGAGACCCAGTACTTC. Translated, it gives CASSPGDRGLETQYF.

The chain links TRBV7-2 to TRBJ1-4, with D unresolved. Between the trimmed V and J ends, which lost 3 bases and 8 bases, there was a span of 13 bases. The CDR3 covers 14 residues. Germline CDR1 SGHTA, CDR2 FQGNSA. The CDR3 nucleotides read TGTGCCAGCAGCTTTGGGCTCGCGGGAGAAAAACTGTTTTTT. Translating gives CASSFGLAGEKLFF.

This clonotype came up many times. The chain carries TRBV12-3 or TRBV12-4 and TRBJ2-5; a possible D gene is TRBD2 (5 bases). The CDR3 has 13 residues. Trimming removed 4 bases at V and 9 bases at J, with 15 bases between. CDR3 sequence (DNA): TGTGCCAGCAGTTGGAGTAGCGCCAGTCCCCAGTACTTC. Translation gives CASSWSSASPQYF.

This clonotype was counted ten times or more. This chain connects TRBV19 to TRBJ1-1; possibly TRBD1 for D (5 bases). Trimming cost V 5 bases and J 2 bases, with 24 bases left between them. Germline CDR1 and CDR2: LNHDA and SQIVND (reference sequence). The CDR3 covers 18 residues. CDR3 nucleotides: TGTGCCAGTAGTGCGGGGACTCGGTGGGGCGTGAGTAACACTGAAGCTTTCTTT. Translated, it gives CASSAGTRWGVSNTEAFF.